This T cell receptor beta chain is drawn from a study of shared clonotypes between healthy human individuals (dated by TCRdb to the early 2020s). General notes on the study: The cohort comprised two women and a few men aged 18 to 49 years. For each donor, three plates each were used for CD4 naive and CD4 memory, two plates were used for CD8 naive, and one plate was used for CD8 memory. The study deeply sequenced blood TCR repertoires of about 5 healthy adults to estimate repertoire size and the extent of clonotype sharing between individuals. To increase sequencing depth and limit assay-specific biases, different laboratories used diverse techniques to prepare libraries and sequence TCR repertoires. Per donor, leukapheresis produced somewhere between about 0.9 and 10 billion PBMCs. Study-wide findings and limitations: Pairwise subsampling led to the expectation that sequencing depth would affect the degree of clonotype sharing among donors. Sharing across four donors was observed for approximately 5% of naive CD4, over 3% of naive CD8, around 2.5% of memory CD4, and about 0.4% of memory CD8 clonotypes. Incomplete sequencing was indicated by rarefaction of sorted-subset datasets, despite the large sequencing depth. Naive subsets generally had larger estimated clonotype richness than memory subsets. Compared with non-shared clonotypes, the clonotypes found in all four sorted-subset donors had higher generation probabilities. The small number of donors limited the genetic and exposure-history diversity represented. Only blood was sampled, and tissue TCR repertoires likely differ from those in blood.

As to this clone: The antigen it binds to is not known. The sample holds no much larger clone one base away, and base qualities are not on file. In the same sample, other DNA sequences code for this CDR3.

CD8 naive samples were CD45RO-negative cells positively selected for CCR7, giving a CD45RA+CCR7+ population that excluded TemRA cells. The donors were healthy, HIV-negative adults with no recently reported acute infections or vaccinations. Only Caucasian adults living in Nashville, Tennessee, USA were represented among the donors. Blood was collected by leukapheresis, and PBMCs were isolated by Ficoll-Histopaque density gradient centrifugation and then cryopreserved in liquid nitrogen vapor phase. Analytical flow cytometry was used to check the purity and quantity of each magnetically sorted T cell population. Each sorted fraction had its genomic DNA isolated and then quantified by UV absorbance on a Nanodrop 2000c. Using the deep immunoSEQ assay, TCR CDR3 regions were amplified from genomic DNA by multiplex PCR. Extracted genomic DNA from each cell subset was spread evenly across all wells of several immunoSEQ 96-well plates, with each plate serving as a replicate. For sorted subsets, each replicate PCR was loaded with approximately 200 ng genomic DNA, equivalent to about 30,000 T cell genomes. Purified libraries were quantified with a Qubit 3.0 fluorometer, sized on a Bioanalyzer 2100, and re-quantified with the KAPA Library Quantification kit. Every immunoSEQ 96-well plate was sequenced on a separate single-read 150-cycle Illumina NextSeq 550 flow cell. As for the original processing: Because the immunoSEQ output included only junctional sequences and no quality scores, the filtering could not be the same as the filtering used for full-length reads. Sequences were annotated with PyIR, a Python wrapper for IgBLAST v1.9, using IMGT germline references to assign V/J genes and CDR3. Any read was removed if the V/J assignment was weak (E-value above 1e-6), the CDR3 was missing, or the read contained stop codons, out-of-frame junctions, or ambiguous translated residues. V3J clonotypes were defined by identical inferred V gene, J gene, and CDR3 amino acid sequence. To compute the percentage overlap between repertoires, the number of shared unique clonotypes was divided by the size of the smaller repertoire. Repertoire richness was assessed with RTK rarefaction, the Chao1 estimator, and Recon v2.1 estimates of unobserved clonotypes. OLGA was used to compute generation probabilities for all TCRbeta clonotypes that the gDNA method yielded from a handful of donors. TCRdb took over this immuneACCESS table, retaining in-frame rearrangements with V and J assigned. Such tables are incomplete; in checked studies, under half of the missing clones stem from an unresolved V gene, and the remainder is unexplained. V, J and clone size are those of that table, while D and trimming were read from the DNA. Here the sample has roughly 590,000 clones; about 95% occur a single time. Together, the top ten hold approximately 0.1% of the sample.

The CDR3 goes from the cysteine to the phenylalanine over 14 residues. Only the CDR3 DNA is retained, 42 bases long and in frame from the first base. The junction shows trimming of 7 bases on V and 2 bases on J, and the gene matches do not reach 2 bases of it. For CDR1 and CDR2, the germline V gene (reference sequence) lists MNHEY and SMNVEV. The chain is assembled from TRBV27 and TRBJ2-1; TRBD2 fits 10 bases in the junction. The sample comprised naive CD8+ T cells sorted from blood. The sample's cell subset or site label, decoded: CD45RA+CCR7+. The TCR comes from a woman aged 25 to 39 in good health. This receptor has the CDR3 CASTLAGAYNEQFF. DNA sequence: TGTGCCAGCACTCTAGCGGGAGCCTACAATGAGCAGTTCTTC.